This TCR beta chain appears in the sequencing data of a study of blood T cells in healthy people across ages. V lost 9 bases and J lost 1, with 7 bases in between. This CDR3 contains 12 residues. It was with a sample-barcoded 5' primer and a J-beta primer mix that a second PCR of roughly 7 to 11 cycles was run. TCRdb reanalysed the 5' RACE reads using MiXCR and keeps one entry per CDR3 protein. The sample has some 800,000 distinct CDR3 sequences, more than 40% seen once. The sample consisted of blood. The receptor was isolated from a man in his sixties in good health. J is TRBJ1-3 and V is TRBV12-3 or TRBV12-4; tentative D call: TRBD1 (5 bases). Here the CDR3 DNA reads TGTGCCAGTGGGGGGTCTGGAAACACCATATATTTT. Translating it yields CASGGSGNTIYF.